Presented here are 31 T cell receptor beta chains from one specimen sequenced in a study of T cells in Graves' hyperthyroidism and ophthalmopathy (dated by TCRdb to between 2018 and 2021). Library construction relied on multiplex PCR. Sequencing relied on an Illumina HiSeq 2000. TCR beta CDR3 regions were amplified from RNA transcripts. A first-round RT-PCR of the TCR CDR3 used the HTBI primer set with the Qiagen OneStep RT-PCR kit. Using fastp trimming at Q25 and MiXCR clonotype assembly, TCRdb reanalyzed the public sequencing data and kept in-frame beta chains. CDR3 protein duplicates are merged, each entry listing the most common genes and DNA. The sample records around 800,000 distinct CDR3 sequences, 38% of which are singletons. In total, the top ten clones hold over 8% of the sample. The sample consisted of blood. Source of these receptors: a man younger than 35 with Graves' hyperthyroidism.

This chain uses TRBV3-1 with TRBJ1-1, with D unresolved. In germline, CDR1 is LGHDT, CDR2 YNNKEL (reference sequence). V lost 3 bases and J lost 7, with 12 bases in between. The CDR3 spans 13 residues. CDR3 sequence reads: CASSQDPGFEAFF. The CDR3, as DNA: TGTGCCAGCAGCCAGGATCCGGGCTTTGAAGCTTTCTTT.

This clonotype occurred many times. The genes are TRBV7-2 and TRBJ1-1; D not certain. Germline CDR1 reads SGHTA; CDR2 reads FQGNSA. This CDR3 is 13 amino acids long. Trimming took off 10 bases at V and 4 bases at J, with 16 bases between the two ends. The CDR3 DNA reads TGTGCCACAGGACCGGTAAGGGCCACTGAAGCTTTCTTT. Translation: CATGPVRATEAFF.

The sample holds many counts of this clonotype. The V call is TRBV5-1, the J call TRBJ1-2; 8 nucleotides line up with TRBD1. The CDR3 runs 16 residues. In germline, CDR1 is SGHRS, CDR2 YFSETQ. V shed 4 bases and J 6 bases; nucleotides not matched to a gene: 14. Written as DNA, the CDR3 is TGCGCCAGCAGCCCAGCTGTTGGACAGGGCCCAGATGGCTACACCTTC. Translation gives CASSPAVGQGPDGYTF.

On this clonotype itself: One end of the junction is discordant with germline, which a read error may explain. The chain joins TRBV10-3 to TRBJ2-7; the match to TRBD1 covers 9 bases. The germline V gene encodes CDR1 ENHRY and CDR2 SYGVKD. The length of the CDR3 is 16 residues. This chain's CDR3 is CASSEELDRGSYEQYF. The CDR3 region has the DNA TGTGCCAGCAGTGAAGAGCTTGACAGGGGGTCCTACGAGCAGTACTTC.

The chain combines TRBV11-1 with TRBJ2-2; D remains unclear. The length of the CDR3 is 16 residues. CDR1 and CDR2 (germline): SGHAT, FQDESV (reference sequence). V was pared by 5 bases and J by 1 base, with 14 bases between. The CDR3 DNA reads as TGTGCCAGCAGCCCAGAACCAATTAAGAACACCGGGGAGCTGTTTTTT. This encodes CASSPEPIKNTGELFF.

In its sample, this clonotype was seen many times. The chain employs TRBV7-9 and TRBJ1-2; 7 positions agree with TRBD1. Germline loops: CDR1 SEHNR, CDR2 FQNEAQ (reference sequence). The CDR3 sequence is 16 residues long. V gave up 3 bases and J gave up 0 bases; unmatched junction bases: 7. The CDR3 region has the DNA TGTGCCAGCAGCTTTCTCGGGACAGAAGCTAACTATGGCTACACCTTC. The encoded protein is CASSFLGTEANYGYTF.

This chain links TRBV7-2 with TRBJ2-2; D is unclear. Germline V CDR1 and CDR2: SGHTA, FQGNSA. This CDR3 comprises 15 residues. The ends were cut back, 5 bases at V and 6 bases at J, with 16 bases in the middle. CDR3: CASSQESSLAGELFF. CDR3 DNA sequence: TGTGCCAGCAGCCAAGAAAGCTCTCTTGCCGGGGAGCTGTTTTTT.

This sequence joins TRBV2 and TRBJ2-5; 8 positions match TRBD2. The CDR3 is made up of 15 amino acids. Germline values: CDR1 SNHLY, CDR2 FYNNEI. The V segment lost 6 bases and the J segment 4 bases; nucleotides outside the gene matches: 10. The CDR3 protein is CASSQDLSGRETQYF. In DNA form, the CDR3 reads TGTGCCAGCAGCCAAGATTTAAGCGGGAGAGAGACCCAGTACTTC.

This clonotype was detected ten times or more. V gene TRBV20-1 combines with J gene TRBJ1-2; 9 nucleotides match TRBD1. The CDR3 is 17 amino acids. Losses at the gene ends were 0 bases for V and 0 bases for J; bases not matched to a gene: 8. CDR1 DFQATT and CDR2 SNEGSKA come from the germline V gene (reference sequence). CDR3 in DNA: TGCAGTGCTAGAGATTGGACAGGGGCCGTCCCTAACTATGGCTACACCTTC. Translation: CSARDWTGAVPNYGYTF.

V gene TRBV9 combines with J gene TRBJ2-5; D possibly corresponds to TRBD2 (7 bases). This CDR3 is 15 amino acids long. V was pared by 3 bases and J by 0 bases, with 12 bases between. Germline CDR1 SGDLS, CDR2 YYNGEE. The CDR3 DNA follows: TGTGCCAGCAGCGCAGGGCGGGGGCACCAAGAGACCCAGTACTTC. Its protein is CASSAGRGHQETQYF. The full variable domain, completed using reference TRBV9 and TRBJ2-5, is DSGVTQTPKHLITATGQRVTLRCSPRSGDLSVYWYQQSLDQGLQFLIQYYNGEERAKGNILERFSAQQFPDLHSELNLSSLELGDSALYFCASSAGRGHQETQYFGPGTRLLVL.

This clonotype was counted many times. The genes are TRBV15 and TRBJ1-1; D remains ambiguous. Germline V gene sequence: CDR1 LNHNV, CDR2 YYDKDF (reference sequence). Trimming removed 5 bases from V and 4 bases from J, with 14 bases in between. The CDR3 sequence is 14 residues long. The CDR3 spells CATSLRAHGTEAFF. The CDR3 nucleotides read TGTGCCACCAGCCTCCGGGCCCACGGCACTGAAGCTTTCTTT. Drawing the rest from reference TRBV15 and TRBJ1-1, the complete variable domain is DAMVIQNPRYQVTQFGKPVTLSCSQTLNHNVMYWYQQKSSQAPKLLFHYYDKDFNNEADTPDNFQSRRPNTSFCFLDIRSPGLGDTAMYLCATSLRAHGTEAFFGQGTRLTVV.

This clonotype was counted ten times or more. The rearrangement uses TRBV2 and TRBJ2-7, with TRBD2 matching 11 bases. CDR3 length: 15 residues. In germline, CDR1 is SNHLY, CDR2 FYNNEI. The V and J ends lost 1 base and 2 bases, in that order; junction bases with no gene match: 1. Written as DNA, the CDR3 is TGTGCCAGCAGTGAAGATAGCGGGGGGGCCTACGAGCAGTACTTC. This sequence encodes CASSEDSGGAYEQYF. Full variable domain (outside the CDR3, taken from reference TRBV2 and TRBJ2-7): EPEVTQTPSHQVTQMGQEVILRCVPISNHLYFYWYRQILGQKVEFLVSFYNNEISEKSEIFDDQFSVERPDGSNFTLKIRSTKLEDSAMYFCASSEDSGGAYEQYFGPGTRLTVT.

Regarding this clonotype: Since the CDR3 does not end with the conserved phenylalanine or tryptophan, this likely comes from a read error. The DNA is omitted, as the CDR3 cannot be located on it reliably, and the CDR3 follows TCRdb's listing. J is TRBJ1-4 and V is TRBV15; TRBD1, as called in the table, went unchecked against the DNA. CDR1 and CDR2 from the germline V gene are LNHNV and YYDKDF (reference sequence). The CDR3 comprises 12 residues, both ends counted. The CDR3 protein is CATSRDRGTLGD.

The V and J genes are TRBV25-1 and TRBJ2-2; TRBD1 might be the D (6 bases). V dropped 6 bases and J dropped 9 bases, with 8 bases sitting between them. The germline gives CDR1 MGHDK, CDR2 SYGVNS. The CDR3 contains 11 residues. The CDR3 sequence: CASSRGRELFF. The CDR3 bases are TGTGCCAGCAGCAGGGGCAGGGAGCTGTTTTTT.

There are many counts of this clonotype. The CDR3 nucleotides read TGCAGTGCTCCTGAAGGCAGGGGACACTATGGCTACACCTTC. Its translation is CSAPEGRGHYGYTF. The chain uses TRBV20-1 and TRBJ1-2; the D gene is possibly TRBD1 (6 bases). There are 14 residues in the CDR3. Germline values: CDR1 DFQATT, CDR2 SNEGSKA (reference sequence). V was shortened by 5 bases and J by 3 bases, with 16 bases between the two germline ends.

This clonotype occurred a few times. The chain joins TRBV5-1 to TRBJ1-1, with a tentative D call TRBD1 (5 bases). Germline loops: CDR1 SGHRS, CDR2 YFSETQ. Trimming stripped 0 bases from V and 6 bases from J, with 12 bases between. This CDR3 is built from 14 residues. The CDR3 spells CASSLVPMGAEAFF. CDR3 DNA: TGCGCCAGCAGCTTGGTACCAATGGGGGCTGAAGCTTTCTTT.

This clonotype has at least ten counts. V and J are TRBV7-8 and TRBJ2-2, with D perhaps assigned TRBD1 or TRBD2 (5 bases each). The CDR3 totals 16 residues. With 5 bases removed from V and 4 bases from J, the gap between germline ends came to 17 bases. CDR1 and CDR2 from the germline V gene are SGHVS and FQNEAQ. The CDR3 bases are TGTGCCAGCAGCCCACCTGAGGGGTCCATCACCGGGGAGCTGTTTTTT. This codes for CASSPPEGSITGELFF.

The gene calls are TRBV12-3 or TRBV12-4 and TRBJ2-7, with D maybe TRBD2 (5 bases). This CDR3 region has 15 residues. With 6 bases removed from V and 3 bases from J, the gap between germline ends came to 18 bases. This chain's CDR3 is CASSPGNGESYEQYF. The DNA for the CDR3 is TGTGCCAGCAGCCCCGGTAACGGGGAAAGCTACGAGCAGTACTTC.

Only one count was recorded for this clonotype. The rearrangement uses TRBV11-2 and TRBJ1-1; D might be TRBD1 (6 bases). The CDR3 runs to 13 residues. Germline V gene sequence: CDR1 SGHAT, CDR2 FQNNGV. Deletions cut 8 bases from V and 0 bases from J, with 10 bases between. CDR3 region: CASWGALNTEAFF. The CDR3 coding sequence is TGTGCCAGCTGGGGGGCGTTGAACACTGAAGCTTTCTTT. Full variable domain (missing parts from reference TRBV11-2 and TRBJ1-1): EAGVAQSPRYKIIEKRQSVAFWCNPISGHATLYWYQQILGQGPKLLIQFQNNGVVDDSQLPKDRFSAERLKGVDSTLKIQPAKLEDSAVYLCASWGALNTEAFFGQGTRLTVV.

Of note for this clonotype: Germline is not matched at one junction end, which may reflect a read error. The rearrangement uses TRBV7-2 and TRBJ1-1; TRBD1 might be the D (6 bases). Germline CDR1 reads SGHTA; CDR2 reads FQGNSA. This CDR3 has 16 amino acids. The CDR3 reads CAGSLALGQTNTEAFF. CDR3 DNA: TGTGCCGGCAGCTTAGCCTTAGGACAGACGAACACTGAAGCTTTCTTT.

The chain uses TRBV9 and TRBJ1-1; tentatively, D is TRBD1 (5 bases). This CDR3 comprises 15 residues. Trimming removed 2 bases from V and 6 bases from J, with 17 bases in between. Germline V gene data show CDR1 as SGDLS and CDR2 as YYNGEE. CDR3 in DNA: TGTGCCAGCAGCGTTGATGGGGACTATTTCGCTGAAGCTTTCTTT. Residues: CASSVDGDYFAEAFF.

The chain recombines TRBV9 with TRBJ1-3, with D tentatively TRBD1 (6 bases). Germline CDR1 and CDR2: SGDLS and YYNGEE. The CDR3 consists of 16 residues. The V end lost 0 bases, the J end lost 0 bases, and 10 bases lay between the germline ends. CDR3 sequence: CASSVDPQGSGNTIYF. The CDR3 DNA sequence: TGTGCCAGCAGCGTAGATCCACAGGGCTCTGGAAACACCATATATTTT.

As regards this clonotype: One end of the junction fails to match germline, which may point to a read error. This rearrangement joins TRBV20-1 to TRBJ1-6; D might be TRBD1 (6 bases). The CDR3 is 15 residues long. Germline CDR1 reads DFQATT; CDR2 reads SNEGSKA (reference sequence). CDR3 residues: CSARDGGTYNPPLHF. The CDR3 nucleotides are TGCAGTGCTAGAGATGGGGGCACCTATAATCCACCCCTCCACTTT.

About this clonotype itself: A much larger clone lies a single base off, so this may be a read error. The J gene is TRBJ1-4, the V gene TRBV7-9; D gene uncertain. Germline V gene sequence: CDR1 SEHNR, CDR2 FQNEAQ (reference sequence). The V end was cut by 3 bases, the J end by 8 bases, with 10 bases between. The length of the CDR3 is 13 residues. The CDR3 reads CASSFPDWEKLFF. The CDR3 nucleotides are TGTGCCAGCAGCTTTCCTGACTGGGAAAAACTGTTTTTT.

The rearrangement links TRBV6-6 to TRBJ1-4, with a weak D call TRBD1 (5 bases). The V end was cut by 2 bases, the J end by 2 bases, with 18 bases between. This CDR3 comprises 18 residues. CDR1 is MNHNY, CDR2 SVGAGI, per germline (reference sequence). The CDR3: CASSYGTGQGATNEKLFF. CDR3 coding DNA: TGTGCCAGCAGTTACGGGACCGGGCAGGGCGCGACTAATGAAAAACTGTTTTTT.

This clonotype has just a few counts. This chain links TRBV19 with TRBJ1-2; no reliable D call. Germline CDR1 is LNHDA and CDR2 is SQIVND (reference sequence). This CDR3 is 13 amino acids long. Trimming left V 4 bases short and J 0 bases short, with 6 bases between. CDR3 residues: CASSTRANYGYTF. In DNA, the CDR3 is TGTGCCAGTAGTACCCGGGCTAACTATGGCTACACCTTC.

This clonotype occurred a few times. One end of the junction varies from germline; a read error may be responsible. The J gene is TRBJ2-5, the V gene TRBV7-8; weak D call: TRBD1 (6 bases). The length of the CDR3 is 15 residues. Germline lookup yields CDR1 SGHVS and CDR2 FQNEAQ. CDR3 in DNA: TGCGCCAGCAGCCAAGGAACAGGGTTGAAGGAGACCCAGTACTTC. This encodes CASSQGTGLKETQYF. The full variable domain, rest sourced from reference TRBV7-8 and TRBJ2-5, is GAGVSQSPRYKVAKRGQDVALRCDPISGHVSLFWYQQALGQGPEFLTYFQNEAQLDKSGLPSDRFFAERPEGSVSTLKIQRTQQEDSAVYLCASSQGTGLKETQYFGPGTRLLVL.

V and J are TRBV25-1 and TRBJ2-6; TRBD1 is a possible D gene (5 bases). The germline CDR1 and CDR2 sequences are MGHDK and SYGVNS. The CDR3 has 15 amino acids. V lost 3 bases and J lost 1, with 7 bases in between. CDR3: CASSDQGSGANVLTF. In nucleotides, the CDR3 is TGTGCCAGCAGTGATCAGGGTTCTGGGGCCAACGTCCTGACTTTC.

This sequence joins TRBV12-3 or TRBV12-4 and TRBJ1-5; D might be TRBD1 (5 bases). V was trimmed by 4 bases and J by 9 bases, leaving 13 bases between them. CDR3 length equals 13 residues. The CDR3 loop is CASSWGRSWPQHF. The DNA of the CDR3 is TGTGCCAGCAGTTGGGGACGGAGCTGGCCCCAGCATTTT.

In this sample, this clonotype turned up a few times. The chain couples TRBV4-1 to TRBJ1-4; TRBD1 is a possible D gene (5 bases). CDR1 is MGHRA and CDR2 is YSYEKL in the germline V gene. The CDR3 totals 13 residues. Trimming took off 1 base at V and 14 bases at J, with 14 bases between the two ends. CDR3 sequence: CASSQGMTVPLFF. The CDR3 nucleotides read TGCGCCAGCAGCCAAGGAATGACAGTTCCGCTGTTTTTT.

On this clonotype: This could be a read error, since a much larger clone is one nucleotide away. The chain employs TRBV2 and TRBJ1-6; 7 nucleotides agree with TRBD1. The CDR3 covers 17 residues. The ends lost 3 bases at V and 1 base at J; junction bases unmatched: 6. Germline lookup yields CDR1 SNHLY and CDR2 FYNNEI. For the CDR3, the DNA is TGTGCCAGCAGTGAGTCGAGACAGGGATCCTATAATTCACCCCTCCACTTT. It codes for CASSESRQGSYNSPLHF. The entire variable domain, with the rest obtained from reference TRBV2 and TRBJ1-6, is as follows: EPEVTQTPSHQVTQMGQEVILRCVPISNHLYFYWYRQILGQKVEFLVSFYNNEISEKSEIFDDQFSVERPDGSNFTLKIRSTKLEDSAMYFCASSESRQGSYNSPLHFGNGTRLTVT.